The clone carrying this T cell receptor beta chain was found many times. This sample is drawn from a study of Graves' ophthalmopathy and Graves' hyperthyroidism. From RNA, the CDR3 regions of TCR beta chains were amplified and sequenced. A first-round RT-PCR used HTBI primers, followed by a second-round multiplex PCR. TCRdb re-called the multiplex PCR reads through MiXCR, storing one row per CDR3 protein. The sample shows under 350,000 distinct CDR3 sequences, roughly 15% of them seen only once. Sequenced: peripheral blood. The origin of this receptor is an adult man with Graves' ophthalmopathy.

The CDR3 DNA follows: TGCAGTGCTAGAGGATTAGCGGGAGCCCCGGCCGAGCAGTACTTC. It encodes CSARGLAGAPAEQYF. The chain couples TRBV20-1 to TRBJ2-7; TRBD2 agrees at 9 bases. This CDR3 contains 15 residues. Germline assignment: CDR1 DFQATT and CDR2 SNEGSKA (reference sequence). Trimming removed 1 base from V and 6 bases from J; junction bases left unmatched: 10.